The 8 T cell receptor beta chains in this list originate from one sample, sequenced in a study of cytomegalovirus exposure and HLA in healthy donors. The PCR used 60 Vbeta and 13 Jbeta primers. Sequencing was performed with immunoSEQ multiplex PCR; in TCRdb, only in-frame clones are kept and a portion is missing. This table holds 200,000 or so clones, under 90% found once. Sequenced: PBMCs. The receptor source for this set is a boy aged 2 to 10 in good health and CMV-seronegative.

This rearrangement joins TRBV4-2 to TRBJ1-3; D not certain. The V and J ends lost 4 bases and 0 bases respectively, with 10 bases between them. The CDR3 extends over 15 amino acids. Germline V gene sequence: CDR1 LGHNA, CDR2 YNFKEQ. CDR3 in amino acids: CASSRNGNSGNTIYF. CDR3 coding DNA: TGTGCCAGCAGCCGAAACGGTAACTCTGGAAACACCATATATTTT.

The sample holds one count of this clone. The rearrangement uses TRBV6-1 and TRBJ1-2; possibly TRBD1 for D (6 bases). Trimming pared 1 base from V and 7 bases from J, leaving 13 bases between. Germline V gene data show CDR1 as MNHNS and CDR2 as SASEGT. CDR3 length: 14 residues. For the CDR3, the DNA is TGTGCCAGCAGTGAAGGGGCAGGGGCGGGTGGCTACACCTTC. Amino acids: CASSEGAGAGGYTF.

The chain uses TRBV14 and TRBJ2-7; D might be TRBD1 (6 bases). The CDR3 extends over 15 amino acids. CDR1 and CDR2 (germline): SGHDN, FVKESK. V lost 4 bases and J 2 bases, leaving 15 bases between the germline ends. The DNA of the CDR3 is TGTGCCAGCAGCCCGATACCTCCAGGGGCCTACGAGCAGTACTTC. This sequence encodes CASSPIPPGAYEQYF.

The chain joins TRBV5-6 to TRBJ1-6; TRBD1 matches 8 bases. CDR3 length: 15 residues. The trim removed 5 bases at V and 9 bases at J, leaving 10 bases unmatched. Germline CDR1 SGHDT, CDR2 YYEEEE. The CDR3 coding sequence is TGTGCCAGCAGAACCCAGGGGGCGGCGGTTTCACCCCTCCACTTT. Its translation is CASRTQGAAVSPLHF.

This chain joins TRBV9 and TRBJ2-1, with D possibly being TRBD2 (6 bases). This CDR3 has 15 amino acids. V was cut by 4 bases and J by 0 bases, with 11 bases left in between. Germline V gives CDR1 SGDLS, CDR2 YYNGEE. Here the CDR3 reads CASSKDGSSYNEQFF. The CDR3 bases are TGTGCCAGCAGCAAGGACGGGAGCTCCTACAATGAGCAGTTCTTC.

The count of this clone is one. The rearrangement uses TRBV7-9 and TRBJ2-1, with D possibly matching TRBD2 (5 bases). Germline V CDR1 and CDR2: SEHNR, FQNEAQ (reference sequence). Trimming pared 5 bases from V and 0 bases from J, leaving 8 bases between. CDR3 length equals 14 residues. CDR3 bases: TGTGCCAGCAGCCCCCGGGGCTCCTACAATGAGCAGTTCTTC. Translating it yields CASSPRGSYNEQFF.

CDR3 DNA: TGTGCCAGCAGCCCGGAGATCGGCAAGCCCTACGAGCAGTACTTC. Its translation: CASSPEIGKPYEQYF. This chain joins TRBV9 and TRBJ2-7; D gene uncertain. The CDR3 length is 15 residues. With 4 bases removed from V and 2 bases from J, the gap between germline ends came to 16 bases. Germline V gene data show CDR1 as SGDLS and CDR2 as YYNGEE.

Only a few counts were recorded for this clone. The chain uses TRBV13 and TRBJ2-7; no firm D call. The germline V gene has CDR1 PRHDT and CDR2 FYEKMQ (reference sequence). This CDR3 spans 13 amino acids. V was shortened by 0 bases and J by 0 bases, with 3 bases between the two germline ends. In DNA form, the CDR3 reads TGTGCCAGCAGCTTAGGCCACTCCTACGAGCAGTACTTC. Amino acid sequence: CASSLGHSYEQYF.